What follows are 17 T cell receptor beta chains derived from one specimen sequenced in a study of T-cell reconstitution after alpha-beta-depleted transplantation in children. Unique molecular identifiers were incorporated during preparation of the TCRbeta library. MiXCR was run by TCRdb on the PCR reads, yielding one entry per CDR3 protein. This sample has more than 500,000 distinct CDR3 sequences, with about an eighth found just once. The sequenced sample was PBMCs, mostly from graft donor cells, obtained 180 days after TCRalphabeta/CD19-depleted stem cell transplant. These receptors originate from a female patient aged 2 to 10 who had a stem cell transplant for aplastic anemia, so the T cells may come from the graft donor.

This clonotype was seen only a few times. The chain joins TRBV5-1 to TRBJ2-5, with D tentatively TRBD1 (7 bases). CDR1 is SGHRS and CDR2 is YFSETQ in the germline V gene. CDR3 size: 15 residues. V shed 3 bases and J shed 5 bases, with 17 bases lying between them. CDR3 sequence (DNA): TGCGCCAGCAGCTCAAATCACAGGGGAGGCGAGACCCAGTACTTC. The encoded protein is CASSSNHRGGETQYF.

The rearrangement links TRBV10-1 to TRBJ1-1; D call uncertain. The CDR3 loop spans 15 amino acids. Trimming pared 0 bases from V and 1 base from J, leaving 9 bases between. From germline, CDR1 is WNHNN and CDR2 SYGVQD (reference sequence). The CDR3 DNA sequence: TGCGCCAGCAGTGAGTCGTACAGACCGAACACTGAAGCTTTCTTT. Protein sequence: CASSESYRPNTEAFF.

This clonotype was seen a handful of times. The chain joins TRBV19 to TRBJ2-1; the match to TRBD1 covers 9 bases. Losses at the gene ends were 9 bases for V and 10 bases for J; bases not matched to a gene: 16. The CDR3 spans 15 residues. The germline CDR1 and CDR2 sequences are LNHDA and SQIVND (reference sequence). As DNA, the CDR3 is TGTGCCAGCCAGAGGACAGGGGCAGGTTTGCGGGAGCAGTTCTTC. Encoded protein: CASQRTGAGLREQFF.

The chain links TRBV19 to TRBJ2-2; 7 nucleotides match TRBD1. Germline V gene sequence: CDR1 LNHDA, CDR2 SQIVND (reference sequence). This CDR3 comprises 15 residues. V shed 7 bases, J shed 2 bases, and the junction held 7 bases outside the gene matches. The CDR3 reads CASTRGQINTGELFF. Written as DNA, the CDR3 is TGTGCCAGTACCCGGGGACAGATAAACACCGGGGAGCTGTTTTTT.

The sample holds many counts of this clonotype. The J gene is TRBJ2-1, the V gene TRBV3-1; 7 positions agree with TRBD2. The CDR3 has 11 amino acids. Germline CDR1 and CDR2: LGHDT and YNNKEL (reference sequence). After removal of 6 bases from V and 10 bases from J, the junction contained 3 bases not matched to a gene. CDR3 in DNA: TGTGCCAGCAGTCGGGAGGTCGAGCAGTTCTTC. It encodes CASSREVEQFF.

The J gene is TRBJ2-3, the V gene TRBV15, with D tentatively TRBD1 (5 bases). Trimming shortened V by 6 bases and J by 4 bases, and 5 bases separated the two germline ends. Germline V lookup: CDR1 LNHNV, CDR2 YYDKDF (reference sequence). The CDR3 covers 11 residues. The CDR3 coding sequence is TGTGCCACCAGGGGGCCAGATACGCAGTATTTT. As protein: CATRGPDTQYF.

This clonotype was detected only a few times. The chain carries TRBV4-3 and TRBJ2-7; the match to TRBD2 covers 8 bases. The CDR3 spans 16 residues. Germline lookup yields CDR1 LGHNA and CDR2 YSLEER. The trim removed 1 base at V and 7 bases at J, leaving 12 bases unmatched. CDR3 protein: CASSQARAGALGEQYF. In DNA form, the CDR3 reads TGCGCCAGCAGCCAAGCTAGAGCGGGAGCCTTGGGGGAGCAGTACTTC.

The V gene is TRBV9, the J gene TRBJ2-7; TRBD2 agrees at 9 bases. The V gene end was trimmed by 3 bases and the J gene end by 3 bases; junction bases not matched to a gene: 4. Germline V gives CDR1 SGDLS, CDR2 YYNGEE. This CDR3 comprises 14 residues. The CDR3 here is CASSGGLANYEQYF. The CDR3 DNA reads TGTGCCAGCAGCGGTGGACTAGCGAACTACGAGCAGTACTTC.

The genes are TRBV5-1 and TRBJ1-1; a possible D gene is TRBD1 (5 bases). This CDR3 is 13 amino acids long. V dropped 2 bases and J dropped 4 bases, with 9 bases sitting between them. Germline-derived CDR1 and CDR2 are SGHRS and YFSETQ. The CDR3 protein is CASSFEGSTEAFF. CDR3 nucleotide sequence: TGCGCCAGCAGCTTTGAGGGGAGCACTGAAGCTTTCTTT. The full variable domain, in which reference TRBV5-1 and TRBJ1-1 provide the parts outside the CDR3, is KAGVTQTPRYLIKTRGQQVTLSCSPISGHRSVSWYQQTPGQGLQFLFEYFSETQRNKGNFPGRFSGRQFSNSRSEMNVSTLELGDSALYLCASSFEGSTEAFFGQGTRLTVV.

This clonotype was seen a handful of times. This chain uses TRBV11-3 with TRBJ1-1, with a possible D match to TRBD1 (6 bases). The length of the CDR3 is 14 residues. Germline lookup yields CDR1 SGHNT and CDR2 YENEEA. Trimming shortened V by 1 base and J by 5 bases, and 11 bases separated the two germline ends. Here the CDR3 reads CASSLAPRGTEAFF. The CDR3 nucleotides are TGTGCCAGCAGCTTAGCCCCCAGGGGTACTGAAGCTTTCTTT. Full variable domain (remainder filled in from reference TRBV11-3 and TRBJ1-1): EAGVVQSPRYKIIEKKQPVAFWCNPISGHNTLYWYLQNLGQGPELLIRYENEEAVDDSQLPKDRFSAERLKGVDSTLKIQPAELGDSAVYLCASSLAPRGTEAFFGQGTRLTVV.

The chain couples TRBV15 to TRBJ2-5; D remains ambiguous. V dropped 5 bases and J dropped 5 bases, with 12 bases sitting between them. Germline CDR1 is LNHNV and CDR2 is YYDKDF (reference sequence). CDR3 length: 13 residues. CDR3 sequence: CATSRAPRETQYF. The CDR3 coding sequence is TGTGCCACCAGCCGGGCCCCTCGGGAGACCCAGTACTTC.

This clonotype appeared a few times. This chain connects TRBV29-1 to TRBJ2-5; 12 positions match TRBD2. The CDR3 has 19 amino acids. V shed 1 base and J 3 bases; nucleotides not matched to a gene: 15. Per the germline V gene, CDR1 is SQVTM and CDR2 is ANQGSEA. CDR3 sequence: CSVEGDRNLAGGLEETQYF. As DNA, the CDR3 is TGCAGCGTTGAAGGGGACAGGAACCTAGCGGGAGGGTTGGAAGAGACCCAGTACTTC.

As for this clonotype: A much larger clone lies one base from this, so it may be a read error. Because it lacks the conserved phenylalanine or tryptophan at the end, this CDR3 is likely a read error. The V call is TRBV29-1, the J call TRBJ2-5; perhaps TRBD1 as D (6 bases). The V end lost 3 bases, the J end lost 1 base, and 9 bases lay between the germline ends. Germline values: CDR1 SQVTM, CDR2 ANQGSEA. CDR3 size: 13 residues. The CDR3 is CSVEGTIQETQYY. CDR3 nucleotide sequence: TGCAGCGTTGAGGGGACAATCCAAGAGACCCAGTACTAC.

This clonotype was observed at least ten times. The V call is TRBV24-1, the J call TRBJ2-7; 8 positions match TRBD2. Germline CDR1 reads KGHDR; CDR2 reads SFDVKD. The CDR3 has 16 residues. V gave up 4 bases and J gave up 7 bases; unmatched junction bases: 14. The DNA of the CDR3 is TGTGCCACCAGTGACCCTACTTTTAGCGGGGAAGGGGAGCAGTACTTC. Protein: CATSDPTFSGEGEQYF.

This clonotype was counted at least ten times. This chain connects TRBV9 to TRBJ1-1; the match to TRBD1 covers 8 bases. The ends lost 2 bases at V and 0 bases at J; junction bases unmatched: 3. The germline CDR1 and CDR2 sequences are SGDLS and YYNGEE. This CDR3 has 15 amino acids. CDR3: CASSVGDRLNTEAFF. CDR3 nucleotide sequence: TGTGCCAGCAGCGTTGGGGACAGGTTGAACACTGAAGCTTTCTTT.

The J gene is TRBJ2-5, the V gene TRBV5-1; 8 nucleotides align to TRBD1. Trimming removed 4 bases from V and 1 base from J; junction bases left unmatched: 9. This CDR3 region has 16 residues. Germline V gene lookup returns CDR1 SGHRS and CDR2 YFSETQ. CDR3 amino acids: CASSATLGQGQETQYF. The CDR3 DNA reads TGCGCCAGCAGCGCAACCCTTGGACAGGGCCAAGAGACCCAGTACTTC.

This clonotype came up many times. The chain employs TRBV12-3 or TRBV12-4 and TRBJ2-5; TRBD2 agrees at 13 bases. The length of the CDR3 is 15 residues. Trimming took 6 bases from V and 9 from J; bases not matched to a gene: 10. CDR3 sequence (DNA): TGTGCCAGCAGACGGGGACTAGCGGGACCCGAGGCCCAGTACTTC. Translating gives CASRRGLAGPEAQYF.